The T cell receptor beta chain under discussion was sequenced for a study of beta chain features in type 1 diabetes. Study background: No age, gender or cell yield differences were seen between patients and healthy donors. Examination of sorted cells across all samples involved more than 85,000,000 cells.

As regards this clone: Its target is not known.

Researchers reported sorting CD4+ naive, central memory, regulatory and stem cell-like memory cells via CD45RO/CCR7/CD25/CD127/CD95/CD27. General observations from the study: In every one of the four CD4+ subsets, TCRB CDR3s were moderately but significantly shorter in Type 1 diabetes patients. PCR could preferentially amplify shorter templates, alike in patients and controls.

V shed 0 bases and J shed 1 base, with 10 bases lying between them. Germline V gene sequence: CDR1 SGHNT, CDR2 YYREEE (reference sequence). There are 15 residues in the CDR3. The entirety of the isolated RNA underwent reverse transcription, so expressed TCRB transcripts were sequenced. Assay: immunoSEQ multiplex PCR; the TCRdb copy retains only in-frame clones and omits some. The table has more than 100,000 clones, about 26% seen once; the top ten hold 0.5% to 0.55%. V is TRBV5-4 and J is TRBJ1-1; D perhaps matches TRBD1 (6 bases). Sequences were obtained from central memory CD4+ T cells from blood. This clonotype was sampled from a woman aged 18-35 years with type 1 diabetes. The CDR3 protein is CASSLGQGSNTEAFF. In nucleotides, the CDR3 is TGTGCCAGCAGCTTGGGTCAGGGGTCGAACACTGAAGCTTTCTTT.